This T cell receptor beta chain was identified during a study of CD8 T cells in Susac syndrome. The RNA input was 0.5 to 1 ug, and it was reverse transcribed with random hexamers. TCR beta CDR3 was amplified by immunoSEQ covering 54 Vbeta and 13 Jbeta. TCRdb analysed the immunoSEQ multiplex PCR reads with MiXCR anew, one entry per CDR3 protein. Altogether some 160,000 distinct CDR3 sequences are present, 95% being singletons, with the ten largest covering about 0.15%. Points on this clonotype: Its target is not known.

Study findings and constraints: Individuals included in the TCR sequencing and HLA analysis were acknowledged by the study to be relatively few in number.

CD8+ and CD4+ T cells from blood underwent TCR beta sequencing, which was carried out in a high-throughput format. Control patients had untreated stable or active relapsing-remitting multiple sclerosis by revised McDonald criteria. The length of the CDR3 is 16 residues. Germline V CDR1 and CDR2: SGHVS, FNYEAQ. Trimming took off 5 bases at V and 0 bases at J, with 13 bases between the two ends. Sequencing was performed on CD8+ T cells from PBMCs. V is TRBV7-6 and J is TRBJ1-4; D possibly corresponds to TRBD1 (5 bases). The source is a human donor with multiple sclerosis. CDR3 sequence: CASSPTDSSTNEKLFF. CDR3 sequence (DNA): TGTGCCAGCAGCCCAACTGACAGTTCAACTAATGAAAAACTGTTTTTT. The complete variable domain, with remaining parts taken from reference TRBV7-6 and TRBJ1-4, reads GAGVSQSPRYKVTKRGQDVALRCDPISGHVSLYWYRQALGQGPEFLTYFNYEAQQDKSGLPNDRFSAERPEGSISTLTIQRTEQRDSAMYRCASSPTDSSTNEKLFFGSGTQLSVL.